This T cell receptor beta chain was captured in a study of blood T cell repertoires in COVID-19. V lost 5 bases and J lost 7, with 14 bases in between. CDR3 length: 14 residues. Germline V lookup: CDR1 MNHEY, CDR2 SVGAGI. Libraries were prepared by immunoSEQ multiplex PCR; TCRdb keeps only in-frame clonotypes and omits some of them. The sample holds about 95,000 clones, 81% seen once. Sequencing was done on a sample of peripheral blood. This sequence originates from a man at least 80 years old with COVID-19, enrolled during active disease. V is TRBV6-5 and J is TRBJ1-4; D gene unclear. The CDR3 bases are TGTGCCAGCAGTCGAGAGAGCCGTGGTGAAAAACTGTTTTTT. Its protein is CASSRESRGEKLFF.